These 24 T cell receptor beta chains share one sample of origin, sequenced in a study of blood T cell repertoires in COVID-19. The method was immunoSEQ multiplex PCR; TCRdb's version includes in-frame clones alone and lacks a portion of them. The sample lists about 200,000 clones, about 93% occurring once. The sequencing input was peripheral blood. The receptor source for this set is a man younger than 40 with COVID-19, enrolled during active disease.

This chain links TRBV5-1 with TRBJ2-7; possible D gene TRBD1, 6 bases. CDR3 size: 15 residues. The germline V and J ends were trimmed by 3 bases and 3 bases, with 16 bases remaining between them. Germline loops: CDR1 SGHRS, CDR2 YFSETQ. The CDR3 DNA reads as TGCGCCAGCAGCTATTCCTCGACAGGCTTCTACGAGCAGTACTTC. Its translation: CASSYSSTGFYEQYF. The full variable domain, its missing parts supplied by reference TRBV5-1 and TRBJ2-7, is KAGVTQTPRYLIKTRGQQVTLSCSPISGHRSVSWYQQTPGQGLQFLFEYFSETQRNKGNFPGRFSGRQFSNSRSEMNVSTLELGDSALYLCASSYSSTGFYEQYFGPGTRLTVT.

The CDR3, as DNA: TGTGCCAGCAGCCGAAACATCCGGGACAGGGAATTTTCTGGGGCCAACGTCCTGACTTTC. This translates into CASSRNIRDREFSGANVLTF. V is TRBV9 and J is TRBJ2-6; 9 bases agree with TRBD1. V shed 4 bases and J 1 base; nucleotides not matched to a gene: 15. The V gene's germline CDR1 is SGDLS and CDR2 YYNGEE. There are 20 residues in the CDR3.

The chain employs TRBV5-1 and TRBJ2-5, with D possibly TRBD1 on 5 matching bases. V was clipped by 3 bases and J by 2 bases, with 11 bases between them. Germline V gene lookup returns CDR1 SGHRS and CDR2 YFSETQ. The CDR3 runs to 14 residues. CDR3 loop: CASSWGQPQETQYF. CDR3 DNA: TGCGCCAGCAGCTGGGGCCAGCCGCAAGAGACCCAGTACTTC. Full variable domain (outside the CDR3, taken from reference TRBV5-1 and TRBJ2-5): KAGVTQTPRYLIKTRGQQVTLSCSPISGHRSVSWYQQTPGQGLQFLFEYFSETQRNKGNFPGRFSGRQFSNSRSEMNVSTLELGDSALYLCASSWGQPQETQYFGPGTRLLVL.

The chain employs TRBV10-3 and TRBJ2-5; 7 bases map to TRBD2. The CDR3 is 15 amino acids. CDR1 ENHRY and CDR2 SYGVKD come from the germline V gene. With V trimmed by 4 bases and J by 1 base, 6 bases remained unmatched. The CDR3 nucleotides are TGTGCCATCAGTGGCAGTCGGGAGGCCCAAGAGACCCAGTACTTC. It specifies CAISGSREAQETQYF.

The chain combines TRBV27 with TRBJ1-1, with 11 nucleotides matching TRBD1. The CDR3 extends over 16 amino acids. Germline V lookup: CDR1 MNHEY, CDR2 SMNVEV (reference sequence). V dropped 5 bases and J dropped 3; count of bases not matched to a gene: 8. This CDR3 is CASSPLRTGGYTEAFF. CDR3 bases: TGTGCCAGCAGTCCCCTCCGGACAGGGGGCTACACTGAAGCTTTCTTT.

V is TRBV7-9 and J is TRBJ1-3; no definite D call. CDR1 is SEHNR and CDR2 is FQNEAQ in the germline V gene (reference sequence). Trimming removed 11 bases from V and 4 bases from J, with 9 bases in between. CDR3 length: 11 residues. CDR3 residues: CAHTRGNTIYF. The CDR3 DNA sequence: TGTGCCCACACCCGCGGAAACACCATATATTTT.

The chain couples TRBV6-1 to TRBJ2-5, with 7 bases fitting TRBD1. CDR3 length: 20 amino acids. The germline CDR1 and CDR2 sequences are MNHNS and SASEGT. The trim removed 2 bases at V and 1 base at J, leaving 19 bases unmatched. CDR3 protein: CASSERVRGRSRSAQETQYF. The DNA for the CDR3 is TGTGCCAGCAGTGAAAGGGTTAGGGGGCGCAGTCGCTCCGCCCAAGAGACCCAGTACTTC.

The chain has TRBV19 and TRBJ2-1; perhaps TRBD2 as D (6 bases). CDR3 length: 16 amino acids. Trimming took off 9 bases at V and 2 bases at J, with 20 bases between the two ends. The germline V gene has CDR1 LNHDA and CDR2 SQIVND (reference sequence). The CDR3 DNA follows: TGTGCCAGGGATATACCGGAGGGTGTACCCTACAATGAGCAGTTCTTC. This translates into CARDIPEGVPYNEQFF.

The chain uses TRBV5-4 and TRBJ1-1, with D perhaps matching TRBD1 (5 bases). In germline, CDR1 is SGHNT, CDR2 YYREEE (reference sequence). V lost 2 bases and J 1 base, leaving 12 bases between the germline ends. The CDR3 has 15 residues. The CDR3 sequence is CASSFGGDPNTEAFF. The DNA for the CDR3 is TGTGCCAGCAGCTTTGGAGGGGATCCGAACACTGAAGCTTTCTTT.

The V call is TRBV4-1, the J call TRBJ2-2, with 7 bases lining up with TRBD2. The CDR3 consists of 16 residues. Germline CDR1 is MGHRA and CDR2 is YSYEKL. V was clipped by 4 bases and J by 3 bases; unmatched bases: 8. The CDR3 nucleotides read TGCGCCAGCAGCCGCCGTGGCCGGGGGGACACCGGGGAGCTGTTTTTT. Translating it yields CASSRRGRGDTGELFF.

This rearrangement joins TRBV19 to TRBJ1-1, with TRBD1 as a possible D gene (5 bases). V was cut by 1 base and J by 0 bases, with 12 bases left in between. Germline CDR1 reads LNHDA; CDR2 reads SQIVND (reference sequence). The CDR3 spans 16 residues. CDR3: CASSIAPGLMNTEAFF. Written as DNA, the CDR3 is TGTGCCAGTAGTATAGCGCCAGGGCTCATGAACACTGAAGCTTTCTTT.

V usage is TRBV3-1 (or the pseudogene TRBV3-2) and J usage is TRBJ1-2, with D possibly TRBD1 on 5 matching bases. Germline assignment: CDR1 LGHDT and CDR2 YNNKEL (reference sequence). V was pared by 5 bases and J by 4 bases, with 11 bases between. The CDR3 length is 13 residues. The CDR3 DNA follows: TGTGCCAGCAGCTTACAGGTTACCTATGGCTACACCTTC. Its protein is CASSLQVTYGYTF.

The rearrangement links TRBV5-6 to TRBJ2-5; TRBD2 matches at 10 bases. Germline CDR1 and CDR2: SGHDT and YYEEEE. V was pared by 1 base and J by 0 bases, with 6 bases of the junction left unmatched. This CDR3 comprises 17 residues. The CDR3 DNA reads as TGTGCCAGCAGCTTGTTGGCTAGCGGGGGCAACCAAGAGACCCAGTACTTC. Protein product: CASSLLASGGNQETQYF.

V and J are TRBV11-3 and TRBJ2-7; 9 bases are a match to TRBD1. Germline values: CDR1 SGHNT, CDR2 YENEEA. The CDR3 is 17 amino acids. With 3 bases clipped from V and 6 bases from J, the junction kept 15 bases outside the gene matches. The CDR3 DNA sequence: TGTGCCAGCAGCTTGGCCAAGGGGGACAGGGCTTTACGCGAGCAGTACTTC. It translates to CASSLAKGDRALREQYF.

The chain joins TRBV30 to TRBJ1-6, with D unresolved. The germline gives CDR1 GTSNPN, CDR2 SVGIG (reference sequence). Trimming took off 3 bases at V and 9 bases at J, with 18 bases between the two ends. CDR3 size: 15 residues. The CDR3: CAWSPGFTGSSPLHF. The CDR3 coding sequence is TGTGCCTGGAGCCCCGGCTTCACGGGTAGTTCACCCCTCCACTTT.

The J gene is TRBJ1-2, the V gene TRBV6-5; tentatively, D is TRBD1 (6 bases). The CDR3 runs to 16 residues. Germline-derived CDR1 and CDR2 are MNHEY and SVGAGI. Trimming pared 0 bases from V and 6 bases from J, leaving 17 bases between. The CDR3, as DNA: TGTGCCAGCAGTTACTCACCAGGGGCGGTGTCGGATGGCTACACCTTC. It specifies CASSYSPGAVSDGYTF.

The CDR3 DNA reads as TGTGCCAGTAGTAGACCGGACAGGGTGGGAAATGGCTACACCTTC. It specifies CASSRPDRVGNGYTF. The chain is built from TRBV19 and TRBJ1-2; 8 bases align to TRBD1. CDR1 LNHDA and CDR2 SQIVND come from the germline V gene (reference sequence). The CDR3 loop spans 15 amino acids. The ends lost 4 bases at V and 6 bases at J; junction bases unmatched: 10.

V usage is TRBV27 and J usage is TRBJ1-6, with 7 bases lining up with TRBD1. This CDR3 region has 16 residues. Germline V gives CDR1 MNHEY, CDR2 SMNVEV (reference sequence). Trimming at V came to 3 bases and at J to 5 bases, leaving 7 bases not matched to a gene. This CDR3 reads CASSFYRGSHNSPLHF. CDR3 nucleotide sequence: TGTGCCAGCAGTTTTTACAGGGGCTCGCATAATTCACCCCTCCACTTT.

The chain is built from TRBV4-2 and TRBJ2-7; 8 nucleotides align to TRBD2. CDR3 length equals 14 residues. With 3 bases clipped from V and 6 bases from J, the junction kept 7 bases outside the gene matches. Germline CDR1 LGHNA, CDR2 YNFKEQ. The CDR3 reads CASSHPGGEAEQYF. The CDR3 nucleotides are TGTGCCAGCAGCCACCCCGGGGGGGAAGCCGAGCAGTACTTC.

The J gene is TRBJ1-1, the V gene TRBV5-1; perhaps TRBD1 as D (6 bases). CDR1 SGHRS and CDR2 YFSETQ come from the germline V gene. This CDR3 comprises 15 residues. The ends were cut back, 0 bases at V and 2 bases at J, with 11 bases in the middle. The CDR3 DNA reads TGCGCCAGCAGCTTGGCCGCAGGGACAAACACTGAAGCTTTCTTT. Its protein is CASSLAAGTNTEAFF.

V and J are TRBV6-5 and TRBJ2-5, with 8 nucleotides matching TRBD2. Germline CDR1 MNHEY, CDR2 SVGAGI. The CDR3 extends over 14 amino acids. Trimming at V came to 8 bases and at J to 5 bases, leaving 10 bases not matched to a gene. CDR3 in amino acids: CASSRGDHSETQYF. The CDR3 DNA is TGTGCCAGCTCGCGGGGGGACCACAGCGAGACCCAGTACTTC.

The chain employs TRBV18 and TRBJ1-5, with D possibly TRBD1 on 5 matching bases. Trimming cost V 3 bases and J 4 bases, with 13 bases left between them. This CDR3 comprises 15 residues. Germline lookup yields CDR1 KGHSH and CDR2 LQKENI. This chain's CDR3 is CASSPGQGGNQPQHF. The CDR3 nucleotides are TGTGCCAGCTCACCCGGGCAGGGAGGGAATCAGCCCCAGCATTTT.

This clone has only one observation. This rearrangement joins TRBV3-1 (or the pseudogene TRBV3-2) to TRBJ2-7; TRBD2 matches 11 bases. This CDR3 has 17 amino acids. J was trimmed by 6 bases and V by 1 base; bases with no gene match: 11. Germline V gene sequence: CDR1 LGHDT, CDR2 YNNKEL (reference sequence). DNA of the CDR3: TGTGCCAGCAGCCAAGGGGCTAGCGGGGGGATATTAGGCGAGCAGTACTTC. This codes for CASSQGASGGILGEQYF.

The chain joins TRBV6-5 to TRBJ2-5, with D hard to call. The CDR3 is 16 amino acids. The ends were cut back, 0 bases at V and 1 base at J, with 12 bases in the middle. Germline lookup yields CDR1 MNHEY and CDR2 SVGAGI. As DNA, the CDR3 is TGTGCCAGCAGTTACTCGTTAGGCCCGGGCCAAGAGACCCAGTACTTC. As protein: CASSYSLGPGQETQYF.